The 26 T cell receptor beta chains below all came from one sample that was sequenced in a study of technical replicates of blood from several donors. TCRdb's copy holds only in-frame clones and misses some; the assay was immunoSEQ multiplex PCR. The sample carries about 82,000 clones, just under 95% recorded once. The sequenced sample was T cells isolated from PBMCs. All receptors come from a human donor in good health.

J is TRBJ1-1 and V is TRBV29-1; D is uncertain. V lost 4 bases, J lost 4 bases, and 16 bases lay in between. The CDR3 has 14 amino acids. Germline loops: CDR1 SQVTM, CDR2 ANQGSEA. The CDR3 region has the DNA TGCAGCGTTGTTGTCGAGAGCGAGGGCACTGAAGCTTTCTTT. It specifies CSVVVESEGTEAFF.

The chain uses TRBV7-9 and TRBJ1-1, with D perhaps matching TRBD1 (5 bases). V was shortened by 3 bases and J by 0 bases, with 8 bases between the two germline ends. CDR1 and CDR2 (germline): SEHNR, FQNEAQ (reference sequence). The CDR3 contains 14 residues. DNA of the CDR3: TGTGCCAGCAGCTTTTCAGGGTTGAACACTGAAGCTTTCTTT. Protein product: CASSFSGLNTEAFF.

This clone has just a few counts. The J gene is TRBJ1-1, the V gene TRBV29-1; no clear D. Germline CDR1 SQVTM, CDR2 ANQGSEA. Deletions cut 7 bases from V and 3 bases from J, with 12 bases between. This CDR3 has 12 amino acids. CDR3 amino acids: CSGGNGYTEAFF. For the CDR3, the DNA is TGCAGCGGAGGAAACGGGTACACTGAAGCTTTCTTT.

The genes are TRBV6-6 and TRBJ2-3; 7 nucleotides align to TRBD2. Germline lookup yields CDR1 MNHNY and CDR2 SVGAGI (reference sequence). CDR3 length: 16 amino acids. V was clipped by 0 bases and J by 0 bases; unmatched bases: 3. CDR3 protein: CASSYSGGSSTDTQYF. Here the CDR3 DNA reads TGTGCCAGCAGTTACTCTGGCGGGAGTAGCACAGATACGCAGTATTTT.

This clone was counted once. This chain uses TRBV5-1 with TRBJ2-5, with D tentatively TRBD1 (6 bases). The CDR3 loop spans 15 amino acids. Trimming took off 5 bases at V and 3 bases at J, with 17 bases between the two ends. In germline, CDR1 is SGHRS, CDR2 YFSETQ. CDR3 protein: CASSLQGNPKETQYF. CDR3 in DNA: TGCGCCAGCAGTCTACAGGGTAATCCCAAAGAGACCCAGTACTTC.

This clone occurred a few times. V is TRBV4-1 and J is TRBJ1-1; 9 bases fit TRBD1. Germline values: CDR1 MGHRA, CDR2 YSYEKL. The junction had 11 bases not matched to a gene; V was cut back by 4 bases and J by 8 bases. The CDR3 is 15 residues long. In nucleotides, the CDR3 is TGCGCCAGCAGCCGTGCCGTCGGACAGGGGCCCGAAGCTTTCTTT. This encodes CASSRAVGQGPEAFF.

The genes are TRBV10-2 and TRBJ2-2; 14 bases fit TRBD2. The CDR3 consists of 17 residues. Trimming at V came to 6 bases and at J to 0 bases, leaving 3 bases not matched to a gene. CDR1 WSHSY and CDR2 SAAADI come from the germline V gene. The CDR3 is CASRGTSGGPNTGELFF. The CDR3 DNA follows: TGCGCCAGCAGGGGGACTAGCGGGGGCCCGAACACCGGGGAGCTGTTTTTT.

This chain joins TRBV11-2 and TRBJ2-7, with D unresolved. Per the germline V gene, CDR1 is SGHAT and CDR2 is FQNNGV. With 2 bases removed from V and 0 bases from J, the gap between germline ends came to 11 bases. The CDR3 spans 15 residues. The CDR3 protein is CASSLYPLSSYEQYF. For the CDR3, the DNA is TGTGCCAGCAGCTTATACCCCTTGAGCTCCTACGAGCAGTACTTC.

This chain links TRBV6-6 with TRBJ2-5; possible D gene TRBD1, 6 bases. The germline V gene has CDR1 MNHNY and CDR2 SVGAGI (reference sequence). The CDR3 runs to 13 residues. The V and J ends lost 6 bases and 2 bases respectively, with 10 bases between them. The CDR3 spells CASRRDTQETQYF. In nucleotides, the CDR3 is TGTGCCAGCAGGAGGGACACGCAAGAGACCCAGTACTTC.

The V gene is TRBV14, the J gene TRBJ2-1, with 7 bases aligning to TRBD2. CDR1 is SGHDN and CDR2 is FVKESK in the germline V gene. The CDR3 runs 15 residues. The J segment lost 8 bases and the V segment lost 1 base, leaving 8 bases of the junction unmatched. In DNA, the CDR3 is TGTGCCAGCAGCCAAGTTGCGGGAGTGGTTTATGAGCAGTTCTTC. Translated: CASSQVAGVVYEQFF.

The gene calls are TRBV5-1 and TRBJ1-1; D perhaps matches TRBD1 (6 bases). Trimming stripped 1 base from V and 6 bases from J, with 13 bases between. This CDR3 contains 14 residues. The germline CDR1 and CDR2 sequences are SGHRS and YFSETQ. CDR3 sequence (DNA): TGCGCCAGCAGCTTGAACAGGGTGGGTCCTGAAGCTTTCTTT. Protein sequence: CASSLNRVGPEAFF. The variable domain in full, with the rest retrieved from reference TRBV5-1 and TRBJ1-1, is KAGVTQTPRYLIKTRGQQVTLSCSPISGHRSVSWYQQTPGQGLQFLFEYFSETQRNKGNFPGRFSGRQFSNSRSEMNVSTLELGDSALYLCASSLNRVGPEAFFGQGTRLTVV.

V is TRBV12-2 and J is TRBJ2-2; TRBD1, as called in the table, went unchecked against the DNA. TRBV12-2 is termed a pseudogene. CDR3 length: 19 amino acids. The DNA for the CDR3 is TGTGCAAGTCGCTTAGCGCCACAGGGGGTTGGAAACAAGGGCGGGGAGCTGTTTTTT. Translating it yields CASRLAPQGVGNKGGELFF.

The chain uses TRBV6-6 and TRBJ1-3; D call uncertain. The V end was cut by 4 bases, the J end by 4 bases, with 14 bases between. From germline, CDR1 is MNHNY and CDR2 SVGAGI (reference sequence). The CDR3 has 15 amino acids. The CDR3 sequence is CASSFGQPGGNTIYF. DNA for the CDR3: TGTGCCAGCAGTTTTGGGCAGCCAGGAGGAAACACCATATATTTT.

This chain uses TRBV19 with TRBJ2-1; 9 nucleotides align to TRBD1. The CDR3 is 15 amino acids. Germline V gives CDR1 LNHDA, CDR2 SQIVND (reference sequence). With 6 bases clipped from V and 8 bases from J, the junction kept 11 bases outside the gene matches. Here the CDR3 reads CASRRRDRVKDEQFF. Written as DNA, the CDR3 is TGTGCCAGTAGGCGCCGGGACAGGGTAAAGGATGAGCAGTTCTTC.

This chain uses TRBV11-3 with TRBJ2-2; TRBD2 might be the D (5 bases). From germline, CDR1 is SGHNT and CDR2 YENEEA. Trimming removed 5 bases from V and 5 bases from J, with 12 bases in between. The CDR3 spans 14 residues. The CDR3 here is CASSDLTGTGELFF. CDR3 DNA sequence: TGTGCCAGCAGCGACCTGACGGGAACCGGGGAGCTGTTTTTT.

The rearrangement joins TRBV11-2 to TRBJ1-1; 8 positions agree with TRBD1. The trim removed 2 bases at V and 1 base at J, leaving 3 bases unmatched. This CDR3 is 15 amino acids long. Germline CDR1 SGHAT, CDR2 FQNNGV. The chain's CDR3 is CASSLRDRSNTEAFF. CDR3 in DNA: TGTGCCAGCAGCTTAAGGGACAGGTCGAACACTGAAGCTTTCTTT.

J is TRBJ2-1 and V is TRBV5-5; perhaps TRBD2 as D (7 bases). The CDR3 runs to 17 residues. The germline gives CDR1 SGHKS, CDR2 YYEKEE (reference sequence). The V gene lost 3 bases and the J gene lost 0 bases, with 16 bases spanning the gap. The CDR3 here is CASSWGRGALSYNEQFF. CDR3 bases: TGTGCCAGCAGCTGGGGGAGGGGGGCACTCTCCTACAATGAGCAGTTCTTC.

The J gene is TRBJ2-2, the V gene TRBV9; TRBD1 is a possible D gene (6 bases). The germline V gene has CDR1 SGDLS and CDR2 YYNGEE. Trimming shortened V by 2 bases and J by 6 bases, and 14 bases separated the two germline ends. The CDR3 length is 15 residues. Here the CDR3 DNA reads TGTGCCAGCAGCGTTGCAGGGGCTGTTGCCGGGGAGCTGTTTTTT. Its translation is CASSVAGAVAGELFF.

The chain carries TRBV4-2 and TRBJ1-3; 9 nucleotides line up with TRBD1. The CDR3 runs to 18 residues. J gave up 1 base and V 4 bases, and 11 bases lay outside the gene matches. The germline V gene has CDR1 LGHNA and CDR2 YNFKEQ. CDR3 sequence: CASSPGQGWIESGNTIYF. In DNA form, the CDR3 reads TGTGCCAGCAGCCCCGGACAGGGGTGGATTGAGTCTGGAAACACCATATATTTT.

The genes are TRBV7-9 and TRBJ2-5; 9 nucleotides match TRBD1. The V gene end was trimmed by 2 bases and the J gene end by 5 bases; junction bases not matched to a gene: 12. The CDR3 is 17 amino acids. The germline CDR1 and CDR2 sequences are SEHNR and FQNEAQ (reference sequence). The CDR3 DNA follows: TGTGCCAGCAGCTTATTTGGGCGGGACAGGGCTCTGGAGACCCAGTACTTC. Amino acids: CASSLFGRDRALETQYF.

The V and J genes are TRBV11-2 and TRBJ2-1; 7 bases map to TRBD1. With V trimmed by 4 bases and J by 8 bases, 2 bases remained unmatched. This CDR3 region has 12 residues. Looked up from germline, CDR1 is SGHAT and CDR2 is FQNNGV. The CDR3 protein is CASSYRGDEQFF. Written as DNA, the CDR3 is TGTGCCAGCAGCTACAGGGGCGATGAGCAGTTCTTC.

The gene calls are TRBV5-1 and TRBJ1-4, with D possibly TRBD1 on 5 matching bases. Trimming shortened V by 3 bases and J by 3 bases, and 12 bases separated the two germline ends. Germline V gives CDR1 SGHRS, CDR2 YFSETQ. The CDR3 is 15 residues long. The CDR3 sequence is CASSSTQGANEKLFF. The DNA of the CDR3 is TGCGCCAGCAGCTCCACCCAGGGCGCTAATGAAAAACTGTTTTTT.

The J gene is TRBJ2-7, the V gene TRBV25-1; the match to TRBD1 covers 7 bases. CDR3 size: 16 residues. V lost 4 bases and J lost 3; bases outside the gene matches: 12. Germline CDR1 and CDR2: MGHDK and SYGVNS. The CDR3 sequence is CASSGITGQSFYEQYF. Here the CDR3 DNA reads TGTGCCAGCAGTGGCATAACGGGACAGAGCTTCTACGAGCAGTACTTC.

The chain combines TRBV30 with TRBJ1-6; tentatively, D is TRBD1 (6 bases). CDR1 GTSNPN and CDR2 SVGIG come from the germline V gene (reference sequence). Trimming left V 4 bases short and J 4 bases short, with 14 bases between. The CDR3 is 15 amino acids. The CDR3 sequence is CAWKGGILYNSPLHF. As DNA, the CDR3 is TGTGCCTGGAAGGGGGGGATCTTATATAATTCACCCCTCCACTTT.

V and J are TRBV9 and TRBJ1-4; TRBD1 aligns across 9 bases. With 3 bases clipped from V and 4 bases from J, the junction kept 4 bases outside the gene matches. This CDR3 is 15 amino acids long. Germline V gene lookup returns CDR1 SGDLS and CDR2 YYNGEE. CDR3 sequence reads: CASSARDRVNEKLFF. The CDR3 coding sequence is TGTGCCAGCAGCGCGAGGGACAGGGTTAATGAAAAACTGTTTTTT.

This chain connects TRBV10-3 to TRBJ2-7, with D maybe TRBD1 (5 bases). V lost 3 bases and J lost 3, with 9 bases in between. Germline-derived CDR1 and CDR2 are ENHRY and SYGVKD. The CDR3 consists of 13 residues. This chain's CDR3 is CAISEDSDYEQYF. The DNA of the CDR3 is TGTGCCATCAGTGAAGACAGCGACTACGAGCAGTACTTC.